This is a list of T cell receptor beta chains from one sample in a study of Ad26.COV2.S vaccination and SARS-CoV-2 variants. The repertoire was sequenced with immunoSEQ multiplex PCR; TCRdb's copy has only in-frame clones and lacks some. The top ten hold 3.5% of the sample, which has about 410,000 clones, approximately 91% seen once. The source was peripheral blood, collected in a trial of Ad26.COV2.S vaccine versus placebo. The receptors originated from a person aged 18-60 years who received the Ad26.COV2.S COVID-19 vaccine or a placebo. The CDR3 runs from the conserved cysteine through the conserved F or W. D genes are given only for firm matches. Some rows mark clone size as missing; the rest say once, few, many or name a class of expanded clone.

V: TRBV7-9; J: TRBJ2-1; size: NA; D: TRBD1; CDR3: CASSLGWTGTHEQFF; DNA: TGTGCCAGCAGCTTAGGTTGGACAGGGACCCATGAGCAGTTCTTC
V: TRBV18; J: TRBJ2-2; size: NA; D: TRBD2; CDR3: CASSETSGGQNTGELFF; DNA: TGTGCCAGCTCGGAGACTAGCGGGGGACAGAACACCGGGGAGCTGTTTTTT
V: TRBV5-1; J: TRBJ2-1; size: NA; D: NA; CDR3: CASREDSYNEQFF; DNA: TGCGCCAGCAGGGAGGACAGTTACAATGAGCAGTTCTTC
V: TRBV6-5; J: TRBJ2-2; size: NA; D: NA; CDR3: CASSYSSWGQELFF; DNA: TGTGCCAGCAGTTACTCGAGCTGGGGTCAGGAGCTGTTTTTT
V: TRBV18; J: TRBJ1-1; size: NA; D: NA; CDR3: CASSPLRGDAFF; DNA: TGTGCCAGCTCACCTTTGAGGGGGGACGCTTTCTTT
V: TRBV2; J: TRBJ2-7; size: once; D: NA; CDR3: CASSERAYEQYF; DNA: TGTGCCAGCAGTGAACGGGCCTACGAGCAGTACTTC
V: TRBV10-2; J: TRBJ2-2; size: NA; D: TRBD1; CDR3: CATAFHRGRLTGELFF; DNA: TGCGCCACCGCCTTTCACAGGGGCCGTTTAACCGGGGAGCTGTTTTTT
V: TRBV6-6; J: TRBJ1-2; size: once; D: TRBD1; CDR3: CASTQTGAGYGYTF; DNA: TGTGCCAGCACCCAAACAGGGGCAGGCTATGGCTACACCTTC
V: TRBV29-1; J: TRBJ2-7; size: NA; D: NA; CDR3: CSVEVPPSYEQYF; DNA: TGCAGCGTTGAGGTTCCCCCTTCCTACGAGCAGTACTTC
V: TRBV30; J: TRBJ1-2; size: NA; D: TRBD1; CDR3: CAWSVLPSGQGNSYGYTF; DNA: TGTGCCTGGAGTGTACTTCCTTCGGGACAGGGTAATAGCTATGGCTACACCTTC
V: TRBV2; J: TRBJ2-7; size: once; D: TRBD1; CDR3: CASRDRSFVDEQYF; DNA: TGTGCCAGCAGGGACAGGTCTTTTGTAGACGAGCAGTACTTC
V: TRBV25-1; J: TRBJ2-7; size: NA; D: TRBD1; CDR3: CASSEGDSSYEQYF; DNA: TGTGCCAGCAGTGAAGGGGACAGCTCCTACGAGCAGTACTTC
V: TRBV2; J: TRBJ1-2; size: NA; D: TRBD1; CDR3: CASTRDRDYGYTF; DNA: TGTGCCAGCACCCGGGACAGGGACTATGGCTACACCTTC
V: TRBV16; J: TRBJ1-2; size: NA; D: TRBD1; CDR3: CASTPGTESYGYTF; DNA: TGTGCCAGCACCCCCGGGACAGAGAGCTATGGCTACACCTTC
V: TRBV19; J: TRBJ1-1; size: NA; D: TRBD1; CDR3: CASNPRVGSRQGTEAFF; DNA: TGTGCCAGTAATCCACGCGTGGGGAGTCGACAGGGCACTGAAGCTTTCTTT